This record covers a single T cell receptor (beta chain). The method was immunoSEQ multiplex PCR; TCRdb's version includes in-frame clones alone and lacks a portion of them. The repertoire holds approximately 82,000 clones, with around four fifths as singletons. With 2 bases clipped from V and 5 bases from J, the junction kept 8 bases outside the gene matches. CDR3 size: 15 residues. In germline, CDR1 is MNHEY, CDR2 SVGAGI. The data belong to a study of OX40 agonist ivuxolimab in advanced cancers. The chain is built from TRBV6-5 and TRBJ2-7; the match to TRBD1 covers 8 bases. Sequencing was performed on CD4+ or CD8+ T cells sorted from blood, taken in a trial of the OX40 agonist ivuxolimab. The sequence derives from an adult with an advanced solid tumor such as melanoma, head and neck, liver or kidney cancer. For the CDR3, the DNA is TGTGCCAGCAGTTACCAAAGGACAGGGATCCACGAGCAGTACTTC. Protein product: CASSYQRTGIHEQYF.